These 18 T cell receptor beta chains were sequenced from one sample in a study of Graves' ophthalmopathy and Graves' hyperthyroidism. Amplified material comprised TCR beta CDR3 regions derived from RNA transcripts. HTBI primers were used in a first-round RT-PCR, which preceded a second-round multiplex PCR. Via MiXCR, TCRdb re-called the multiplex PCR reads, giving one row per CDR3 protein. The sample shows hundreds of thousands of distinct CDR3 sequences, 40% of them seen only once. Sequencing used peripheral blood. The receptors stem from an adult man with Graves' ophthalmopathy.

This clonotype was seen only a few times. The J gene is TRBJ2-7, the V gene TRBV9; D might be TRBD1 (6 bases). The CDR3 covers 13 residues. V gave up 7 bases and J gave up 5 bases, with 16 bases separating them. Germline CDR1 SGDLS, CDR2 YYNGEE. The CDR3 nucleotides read TGTGCCAGCTCACTTCAACAGGGTCACGAGCAGTACTTC. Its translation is CASSLQQGHEQYF.

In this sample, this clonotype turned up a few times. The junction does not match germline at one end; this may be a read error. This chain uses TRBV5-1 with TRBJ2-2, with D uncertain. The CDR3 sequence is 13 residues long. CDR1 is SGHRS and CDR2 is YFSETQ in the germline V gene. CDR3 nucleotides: TGTGCCAGCAGCCCCACTCATGGAGGGGAGCTGTTTTTT. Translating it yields CASSPTHGGELFF.

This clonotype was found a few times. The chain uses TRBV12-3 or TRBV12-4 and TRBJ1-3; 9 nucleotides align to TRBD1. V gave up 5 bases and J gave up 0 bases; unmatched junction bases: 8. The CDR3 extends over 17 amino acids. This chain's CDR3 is CASSPGQGASSGNTIYF. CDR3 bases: TGTGCCAGCAGTCCGGGACAGGGAGCAAGCTCTGGAAACACCATATATTTT.

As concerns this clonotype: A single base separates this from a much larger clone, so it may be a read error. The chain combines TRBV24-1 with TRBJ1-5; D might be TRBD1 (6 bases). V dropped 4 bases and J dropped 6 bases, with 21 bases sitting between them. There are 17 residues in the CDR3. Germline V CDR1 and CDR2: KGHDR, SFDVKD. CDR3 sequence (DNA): TGTGCCACCAGTGACTTCGGTTCAGGTTTAGGGGGTCAGCCCCAGCATTTT. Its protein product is CATSDFGSGLGGQPQHF.

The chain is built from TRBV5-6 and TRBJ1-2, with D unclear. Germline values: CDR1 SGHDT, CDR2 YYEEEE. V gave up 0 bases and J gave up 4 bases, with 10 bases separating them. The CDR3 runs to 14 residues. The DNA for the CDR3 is TGTGCCAGCAGCTTGGGAGTCCACATCTATGGCTACACCTTC. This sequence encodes CASSLGVHIYGYTF.

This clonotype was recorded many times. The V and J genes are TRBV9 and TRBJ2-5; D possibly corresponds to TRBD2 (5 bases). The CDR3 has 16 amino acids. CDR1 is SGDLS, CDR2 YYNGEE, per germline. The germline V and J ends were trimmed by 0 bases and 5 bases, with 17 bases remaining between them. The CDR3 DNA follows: TGTGCCAGCAGCGTAGGGTCAGGAGGAACGGTGGAGACCCAGTACTTC. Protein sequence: CASSVGSGGTVETQYF.

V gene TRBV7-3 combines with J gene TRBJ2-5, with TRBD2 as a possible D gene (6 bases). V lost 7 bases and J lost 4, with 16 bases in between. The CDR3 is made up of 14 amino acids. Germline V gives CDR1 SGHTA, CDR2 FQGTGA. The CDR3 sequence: CASKGGAGPETQYF. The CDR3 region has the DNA TGTGCCAGCAAAGGAGGGGCCGGGCCAGAGACCCAGTACTTC.

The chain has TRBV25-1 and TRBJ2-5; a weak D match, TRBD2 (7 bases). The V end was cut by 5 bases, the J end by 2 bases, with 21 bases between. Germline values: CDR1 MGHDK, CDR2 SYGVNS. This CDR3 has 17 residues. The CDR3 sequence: CASSPGGGRTAQETQYF. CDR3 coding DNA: TGTGCCAGCAGTCCGGGGGGTGGTAGGACAGCTCAAGAGACCCAGTACTTC.

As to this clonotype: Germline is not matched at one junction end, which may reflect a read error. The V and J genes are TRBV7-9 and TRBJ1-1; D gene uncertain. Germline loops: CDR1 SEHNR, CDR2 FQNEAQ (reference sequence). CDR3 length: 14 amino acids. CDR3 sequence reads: CASSSRAGNTEALF. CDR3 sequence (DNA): TGTGCCAGCAGCTCTAGGGCGGGGAACACTGAAGCTCTCTTT.

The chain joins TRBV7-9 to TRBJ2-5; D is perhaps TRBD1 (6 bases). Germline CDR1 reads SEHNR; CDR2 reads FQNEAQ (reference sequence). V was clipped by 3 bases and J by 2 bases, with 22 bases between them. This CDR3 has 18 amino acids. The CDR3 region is CASSFSFEWAGDQETQYF. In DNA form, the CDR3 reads TGTGCCAGCAGCTTTTCTTTCGAATGGGCAGGGGATCAAGAGACCCAGTACTTC.

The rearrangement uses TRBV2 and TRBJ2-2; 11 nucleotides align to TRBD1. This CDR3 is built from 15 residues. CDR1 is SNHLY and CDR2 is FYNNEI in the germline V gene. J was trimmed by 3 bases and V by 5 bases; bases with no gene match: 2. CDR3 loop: CASSWTGGYTGELFF. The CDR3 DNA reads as TGTGCCAGCAGTTGGACAGGGGGCTACACCGGGGAGCTGTTTTTT.

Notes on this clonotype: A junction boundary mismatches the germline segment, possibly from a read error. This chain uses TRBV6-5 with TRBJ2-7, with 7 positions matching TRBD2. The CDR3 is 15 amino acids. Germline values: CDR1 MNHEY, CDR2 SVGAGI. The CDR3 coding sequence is TGTGCCAGCAGTTACTCGACGGGGGGAGGGTACGGGCAGTACTTC. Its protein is CASSYSTGGGYGQYF.

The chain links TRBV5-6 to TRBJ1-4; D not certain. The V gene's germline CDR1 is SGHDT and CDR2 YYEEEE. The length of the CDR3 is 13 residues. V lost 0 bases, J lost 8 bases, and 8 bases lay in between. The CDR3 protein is CASSLAGQEKLFF. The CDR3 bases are TGTGCCAGCAGCTTGGCCGGGCAGGAAAAACTGTTTTTT.

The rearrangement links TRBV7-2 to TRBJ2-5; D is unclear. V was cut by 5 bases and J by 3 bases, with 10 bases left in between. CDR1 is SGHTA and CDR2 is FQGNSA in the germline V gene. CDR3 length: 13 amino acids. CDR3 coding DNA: TGTGCCAGCAGCAGAGCACGGGAAGAGACCCAGTACTTC. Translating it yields CASSRAREETQYF.

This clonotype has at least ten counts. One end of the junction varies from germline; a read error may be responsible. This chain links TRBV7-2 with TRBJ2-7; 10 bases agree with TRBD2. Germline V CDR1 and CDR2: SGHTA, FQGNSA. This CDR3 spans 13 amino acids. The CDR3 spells CASSLAGAYEQYF. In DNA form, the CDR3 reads TGTGCCAGCAGCCTAGCGGGAGCGTACGAGCAGTACTTC.

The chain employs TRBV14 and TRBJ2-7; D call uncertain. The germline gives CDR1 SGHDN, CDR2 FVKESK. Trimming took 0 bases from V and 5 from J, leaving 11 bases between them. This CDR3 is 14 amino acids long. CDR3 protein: CASSQDQKGNEQYF. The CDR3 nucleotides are TGTGCCAGCAGCCAAGATCAAAAAGGGAACGAGCAGTACTTC. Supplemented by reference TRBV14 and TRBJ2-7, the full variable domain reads EAGVTQFPSHSVIEKGQTVTLRCDPISGHDNLYWYRRVMGKEIKFLLHFVKESKQDESGMPNNRFLAERTGGTYSTLKVQPAELEDSGVYFCASSQDQKGNEQYFGPGTRLTVT.

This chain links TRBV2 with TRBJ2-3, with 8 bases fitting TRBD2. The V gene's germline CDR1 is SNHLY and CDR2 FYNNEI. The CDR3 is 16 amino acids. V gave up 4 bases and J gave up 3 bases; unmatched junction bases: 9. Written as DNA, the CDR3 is TGTGCCAGCAGTGCCGGGGGGGGGTTAAGGACAGATACGCAGTATTTT. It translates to CASSAGGGLRTDTQYF.

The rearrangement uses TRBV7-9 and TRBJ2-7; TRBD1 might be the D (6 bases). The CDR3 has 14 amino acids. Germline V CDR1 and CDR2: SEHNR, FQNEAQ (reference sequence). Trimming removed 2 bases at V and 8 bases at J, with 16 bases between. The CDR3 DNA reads TGTGCCAGCAGCTTAACAGGGTTTATCGACAAGCAGTACTTC. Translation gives CASSLTGFIDKQYF.